This T cell receptor (beta chain) was recorded in a study of human T cells and chemical hapten exposure. At the level of the study: Yields of TCR per sample differed, chiefly owing to small differences in pooled library volume.

The CDR3 is 14 amino acids. The V segment lost 4 bases and the J segment 7 bases; nucleotides outside the gene matches: 7. Germline loops: CDR1 MGHRA, CDR2 YSYEKL. Specified time point: patch test 3, about 24 weeks after DPC sensitization. As for treatment: therapeutic diphenylcyclopropenone sensitization with weekly scalp DPC. Each donor was an alopecia patient between 18 and 70 years of age who qualified for DPC. Study results and caveats: With alopecia, donors may have immune responses unlike healthy people's.

This clonotype was observed at least ten times. Its antigen is still unknown. During construction of the library, unique molecular identifiers were attached to individual cDNA molecules for quantitative, reproducible TCR counting. TCRdb itself ran the RACE reads through MiXCR, one entry per CDR3 protein. The sample holds some 90,000 distinct CDR3 sequences, under 13% seen once. Sequences were derived from whole blood, sampled in connection with sensitization to the hapten diphenylcyclopropenone (DPC). This clonotype was sampled from a woman in her thirties with alopecia areata. Some clones in this sample may be carry-over from other donors' samples. The chain carries TRBV4-1 and TRBJ2-1, with 7 bases aligning to TRBD1. The CDR3 loop is CASSLGQAANEQFF. The CDR3 DNA reads as TGCGCCAGCAGCCTTGGACAGGCCGCGAATGAGCAGTTCTTC.